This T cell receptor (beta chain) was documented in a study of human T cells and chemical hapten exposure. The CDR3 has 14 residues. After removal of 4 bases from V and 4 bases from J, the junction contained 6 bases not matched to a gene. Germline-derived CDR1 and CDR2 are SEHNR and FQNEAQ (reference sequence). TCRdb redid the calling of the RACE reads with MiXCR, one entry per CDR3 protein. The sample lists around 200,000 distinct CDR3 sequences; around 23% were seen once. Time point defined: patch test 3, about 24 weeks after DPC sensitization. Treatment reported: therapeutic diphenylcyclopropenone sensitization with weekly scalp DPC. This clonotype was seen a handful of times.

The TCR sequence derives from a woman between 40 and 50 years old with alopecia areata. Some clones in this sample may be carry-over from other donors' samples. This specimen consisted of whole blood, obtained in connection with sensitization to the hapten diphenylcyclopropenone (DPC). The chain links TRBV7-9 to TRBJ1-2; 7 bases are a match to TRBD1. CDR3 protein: CASSWGQTTYGYTF. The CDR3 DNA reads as TGTGCCAGCAGCTGGGGACAGACAACCTATGGCTACACCTTC. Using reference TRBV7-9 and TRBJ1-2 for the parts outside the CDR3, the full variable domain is DTGVSQNPRHKITKRGQNVTFRCDPISEHNRLYWYRQTLGQGPEFLTYFQNEAQLEKSRLLSDRFSAERPKGSFSTLEIQRTEQGDSAMYLCASSWGQTTYGYTFGSGTRLTVV.